The clone carrying this T cell receptor (beta chain) was detected once. Seattle patients were enrolled while actively infected and followed longitudinally. V dropped 1 base and J dropped 4 bases, with 14 bases sitting between them. CDR3 length: 15 amino acids. Per germline, CDR1 LGHDT and CDR2 YNNKEL (reference sequence). The sample originates from a study of blood T cell repertoires in COVID-19. Study in general: Donors in the United States, Italy and Spain gave samples during acute or convalescent COVID-19. Sources were T cells, B-cell-depleted T cells, or PBMCs; the material itself was cDNA or gDNA.

Original data processing: For nucleated cells, counts were estimated from reference gene primer amplification. Clones were sequenced by immunoSEQ multiplex PCR, and TCRdb holds only the in-frame ones, with some missing. That table furnishes V, J and clone size, whereas the DNA furnished D and trimming. The sample yields roughly 300,000 clones, 90% to 95% seen once. Sequenced: peripheral blood. The rearrangement uses TRBV3-1 (or the pseudogene TRBV3-2) and TRBJ2-7, with a possible D match to TRBD2 (6 bases). The TCR sequence derives from a woman younger than 45 with COVID-19, enrolled during active disease. CDR3 loop: CASSQGGGMSYEQYF. The DNA of the CDR3 is TGTGCCAGCAGCCAAGGAGGAGGGATGTCGTACGAGCAGTACTTC.